What follows are 18 T cell receptor beta chains derived from one specimen sequenced in a study of shared T cell receptors in the human thymus. Profiled with immunoSEQ multiplex PCR; TCRdb holds only in-frame clones, not every one. This sample has a few hundred thousand clones, with 95% found just once. Sequences were obtained from thymocytes. The receptor set was obtained from a human donor.

The chain employs TRBV5-1 and TRBJ2-7, with D possibly matching TRBD2 (6 bases). Trimming removed 4 bases from V and 3 bases from J, with 14 bases in between. The CDR3 has 14 amino acids. CDR1 is SGHRS, CDR2 YFSETQ, per germline. CDR3 sequence reads: CASSEPTRLYEQYF. In DNA form, the CDR3 reads TGCGCCAGCAGCGAACCGACTAGGCTCTACGAGCAGTACTTC.

The chain uses TRBV7-9 and TRBJ2-7; D assignment may be TRBD1 or TRBD2 (5 bases each). CDR3 size: 14 residues. The V and J ends lost 5 bases and 2 bases respectively, with 13 bases between them. Looked up from germline, CDR1 is SEHNR and CDR2 is FQNEAQ (reference sequence). This CDR3 reads CASSPTQGAYEQYF. The CDR3 DNA reads as TGTGCCAGCAGCCCAACCCAGGGAGCCTACGAGCAGTACTTC.

The V gene is TRBV14, the J gene TRBJ2-7; D could derive from TRBD1 or TRBD2 (5 bases each). The CDR3 length is 16 residues. Germline lookup yields CDR1 SGHDN and CDR2 FVKESK. V lost 0 bases, J lost 2 bases, and 14 bases lay in between. CDR3 DNA: TGTGCCAGCAGCCAAGAGAGGGGACGGCCGACCTACGAGCAGTACTTC. It translates to CASSQERGRPTYEQYF.

The chain links TRBV28 to TRBJ2-1; 10 bases match TRBD2. Germline lookup yields CDR1 MDHEN and CDR2 SYDVKM. The ends lost 8 bases at V and 2 bases at J; junction bases unmatched: 15. The CDR3 runs 18 residues. This CDR3 is CASENISPGLATYNEQFF. Written as DNA, the CDR3 is TGTGCCAGCGAGAATATCTCGCCGGGACTAGCGACCTACAATGAGCAGTTCTTC. The full variable domain, rest sourced from reference TRBV28 and TRBJ2-1, is DVKVTQSSRYLVKRTGEKVFLECVQDMDHENMFWYRQDPGLGLRLIYFSYDVKMKEKGDIPEGYSVSREKKERFSLILESASTNQTSMYLCASENISPGLATYNEQFFGPGTRLTVL.

V usage is TRBV9 and J usage is TRBJ1-5; a possible D gene is TRBD1 (5 bases). This CDR3 contains 15 residues. The V end lost 4 bases, the J end lost 4 bases, and 15 bases lay between the germline ends. CDR1 SGDLS and CDR2 YYNGEE come from the germline V gene. CDR3 sequence reads: CASSPSPRGNQPQHF. CDR3 bases: TGTGCCAGCAGCCCCTCCCCCCGGGGGAATCAGCCCCAGCATTTT.

This chain links TRBV30 with TRBJ2-3; 16 bases are a match to TRBD2. Germline loops: CDR1 GTSNPN, CDR2 SVGIG (reference sequence). The ends lost 3 bases at V and 7 bases at J; junction bases unmatched: 7. The CDR3 spans 16 residues. Written as DNA, the CDR3 is TGTGCCTGGAGCGGGGGACTAGCGGGAGGGCCTCATACGCAGTATTTT. It specifies CAWSGGLAGGPHTQYF. The full variable domain, with the rest looked up from reference TRBV30 and TRBJ2-3, is SQTIHQWPATLVQPVGSPLSLECTVEGTSNPNLYWYRQAAGRGLQLLFYSVGIGQISSEVPQNLSASRPQDRQFILSSKKLLLSDSGFYLCAWSGGLAGGPHTQYFGPGTRLTVL.

The CDR3 region has the DNA TGTGCCAGCAGTTTAAGGGCTAGTCAATGGAATGAGCAGTTCTTC. Its protein product is CASSLRASQWNEQFF. The V and J genes are TRBV28 and TRBJ2-1; D uncertain. The CDR3 contains 15 residues. The V gene's germline CDR1 is MDHEN and CDR2 SYDVKM. V lost 2 bases and J 7 bases, leaving 15 bases between the germline ends.

The rearrangement joins TRBV13 to TRBJ2-7, with 8 bases lining up with TRBD2. Trimming cost V 5 bases and J 4 bases; bases outside gene matches: 13. Looked up from germline, CDR1 is PRHDT and CDR2 is FYEKMQ (reference sequence). This CDR3 is 16 amino acids long. The CDR3 nucleotides are TGTGCCAGCAGCCCTAAAGGGCTAGCGGGCTCATACGAGCAGTACTTC. It translates to CASSPKGLAGSYEQYF. Combining the CDR3 with reference TRBV13 and TRBJ2-7 gives the whole variable domain AAGVIQSPRHLIKEKRETATLKCYPIPRHDTVYWYQQGPGQDPQFLISFYEKMQSDKGSIPDRFSAQQFSDYHSELNMSSLELGDSALYFCASSPKGLAGSYEQYFGPGTRLTVT.

V and J are TRBV7-9 and TRBJ2-2; TRBD1 matches 7 bases. The CDR3 covers 16 residues. From germline, CDR1 is SEHNR and CDR2 FQNEAQ (reference sequence). V lost 5 bases to trimming and J lost 1 base; unmatched junction nucleotides: 7. The CDR3: CASSRGTDRNTGELFF. As DNA, the CDR3 is TGTGCCAGCAGCCGAGGGACAGATAGGAACACCGGGGAGCTGTTTTTT.

CDR3 sequence reads: CASSLWFADEFEAFF. DNA of the CDR3: TGTGCCAGCAGCTTGTGGTTCGCTGACGAGTTTGAAGCTTTCTTT. J is TRBJ1-1 and V is TRBV5-5, with D unclear. The germline CDR1 and CDR2 sequences are SGHKS and YYEKEE (reference sequence). V lost 1 base and J 7 bases, leaving 17 bases between the germline ends. This CDR3 is 15 amino acids long.

The J gene is TRBJ2-1, the V gene TRBV7-9; no firm D call. The CDR3 has 16 amino acids. V was cut by 5 bases and J by 6 bases, with 20 bases left in between. The V gene's germline CDR1 is SEHNR and CDR2 FQNEAQ (reference sequence). This CDR3 is CASSRHRTGVFNEQFF. In DNA, the CDR3 is TGTGCCAGCAGCCGACATAGAACTGGGGTTTTCAATGAGCAGTTCTTC. The complete variable domain, with remaining parts taken from reference TRBV7-9 and TRBJ2-1, reads DTGVSQNPRHKITKRGQNVTFRCDPISEHNRLYWYRQTLGQGPEFLTYFQNEAQLEKSRLLSDRFSAERPKGSFSTLEIQRTEQGDSAMYLCASSRHRTGVFNEQFFGPGTRLTVL.

This clone was detected only once. The chain has TRBV14 and TRBJ1-3; the D is unclear. The V end lost 7 bases, the J end lost 0 bases, and 4 bases lay between the germline ends. Germline CDR1 is SGHDN and CDR2 is FVKESK. CDR3 length: 12 amino acids. DNA for the CDR3: TGTGCCAGCACGACCTCTGGAAACACCATATATTTT. Translated: CASTTSGNTIYF.

The chain couples TRBV30 to TRBJ2-1; no firm D call. Deletions cut 0 bases from V and 0 bases from J, with 9 bases between. This CDR3 comprises 15 residues. Germline V gives CDR1 GTSNPN, CDR2 SVGIG (reference sequence). Here the CDR3 reads CAWSVMGSSYNEQFF. The CDR3 DNA reads as TGTGCCTGGAGTGTAATGGGTAGCTCCTACAATGAGCAGTTCTTC. The whole variable domain, filled in from reference TRBV30 and TRBJ2-1, reads SQTIHQWPATLVQPVGSPLSLECTVEGTSNPNLYWYRQAAGRGLQLLFYSVGIGQISSEVPQNLSASRPQDRQFILSSKKLLLSDSGFYLCAWSVMGSSYNEQFFGPGTRLTVL.

The J gene is TRBJ2-5, the V gene TRBV5-6; TRBD1 aligns across 12 bases. The CDR3 has 16 amino acids. Looked up from germline, CDR1 is SGHDT and CDR2 is YYEEEE. With V trimmed by 0 bases and J by 5 bases, 5 bases remained unmatched. CDR3 coding DNA: TGTGCCAGCAGCTTGGGGGACAGGGGGCCGTTGGAGACCCAGTACTTC. Translation gives CASSLGDRGPLETQYF. Looking up the rest from reference TRBV5-6 and TRBJ2-5 gives the full variable domain: DAGVTQSPTHLIKTRGQQVTLRCSPKSGHDTVSWYQQALGQGPQFIFQYYEEEERQRGNFPDRFSGHQFPNYSSELNVNALLLGDSALYLCASSLGDRGPLETQYFGPGTRLLVL.

This chain joins TRBV4-2 and TRBJ2-5; 8 nucleotides match TRBD2. The CDR3 has 15 residues. V lost 4 bases, J lost 5 bases, and 9 bases stayed unmatched. CDR1 and CDR2 from the germline V gene are LGHNA and YNFKEQ. The CDR3 sequence: CASSLSAGVWETQYF. CDR3 sequence (DNA): TGTGCCAGCAGCCTATCAGCGGGAGTCTGGGAGACCCAGTACTTC.

The chain joins TRBV13 to TRBJ2-5; D is uncertain. Deletions cut 5 bases from V and 2 bases from J, with 15 bases between. The CDR3 contains 15 residues. CDR1 is PRHDT and CDR2 is FYEKMQ in the germline V gene (reference sequence). CDR3 DNA sequence: TGTGCCAGCAGCCCATCACGGCGCCTACAAGAGACCCAGTACTTC. Translated, it gives CASSPSRRLQETQYF. The entire variable domain, with the rest obtained from reference TRBV13 and TRBJ2-5, is as follows: AAGVIQSPRHLIKEKRETATLKCYPIPRHDTVYWYQQGPGQDPQFLISFYEKMQSDKGSIPDRFSAQQFSDYHSELNMSSLELGDSALYFCASSPSRRLQETQYFGPGTRLLVL.

This chain uses TRBV6-4 with TRBJ2-1; the D gene is possibly TRBD1 (6 bases). This CDR3 comprises 16 residues. Trimming took off 4 bases at V and 3 bases at J, with 16 bases between the two ends. CDR1 is MRHNA and CDR2 is SNTAGT in the germline V gene. In DNA, the CDR3 is TGTGCCAGCAGTGGGTTTATGCGAGGGGGCTACAATGAGCAGTTCTTC. This encodes CASSGFMRGGYNEQFF.

The chain carries TRBV5-6 and TRBJ1-1; 7 positions match TRBD1. The CDR3 sequence is 16 residues long. Germline V gene lookup returns CDR1 SGHDT and CDR2 YYEEEE. V lost 4 bases to trimming and J lost 3 bases; unmatched junction nucleotides: 12. CDR3 amino acids: CASSLRQGQRDTEAFF. The CDR3 DNA reads as TGTGCCAGCAGCCTCCGACAGGGACAGAGGGACACTGAAGCTTTCTTT.